Following are 20 T cell receptor beta chains from one sample sequenced in a study of T-cell memory formation after mild COVID-19. TCRdb reprocessed the 5' RACE reads with MiXCR, giving one entry per CDR3 protein. The sample consists of 450,000 or so distinct CDR3 sequences, about 19% of them appearing once. The sequencing sample was made of PBMCs or a T cell subset sorted from them (not recorded which). All receptors derive from an adult woman who had mild COVID-19 (a few samples of this study predate the infection). Cell type and time point are not known.

This sequence joins TRBV27 and TRBJ1-1, with D unresolved. CDR1 is MNHEY and CDR2 is SMNVEV in the germline V gene (reference sequence). The ends were cut back, 4 bases at V and 2 bases at J, with 11 bases in the middle. CDR3 size: 14 residues. The CDR3 DNA is TGTGCCAGCAGTTCTTGGTCAGTTAACACTGAAGCTTTCTTT. This sequence encodes CASSSWSVNTEAFF.

V usage is TRBV5-4 and J usage is TRBJ2-5, with D perhaps being TRBD1 or TRBD2 (5 bases each). This CDR3 is 16 amino acids long. Trimming left V 3 bases short and J 2 bases short, with 17 bases between. Germline V gives CDR1 SGHNT, CDR2 YYREEE (reference sequence). The CDR3 reads CASSSPGTSIQETQYF. Written as DNA, the CDR3 is TGTGCCAGCAGCTCGCCCGGGACCTCGATACAAGAGACCCAGTACTTC.

The chain recombines TRBV5-4 with TRBJ2-1, with D perhaps being TRBD1 or TRBD2 (6 bases each). Between the trimmed V and J ends, which lost 1 base and 6 bases, there was a span of 8 bases. From germline, CDR1 is SGHNT and CDR2 YYREEE (reference sequence). The CDR3 has 13 residues. As DNA, the CDR3 is TGTGCCAGCAGCTTGTGGGGGGCCAATGAGCAGTTCTTC. Translated, it gives CASSLWGANEQFF.

There are a few counts of this clonotype. For the CDR3, the DNA is TGTGCCAGCAGCTTAGCGCCGGGGGGAGCTTTCTTT. It specifies CASSLAPGGAFF. This rearrangement joins TRBV7-9 to TRBJ1-1, with a weak D call TRBD1 (5 bases). This CDR3 is built from 12 residues. Trimming left V 0 bases short and J 10 bases short, with 9 bases between. CDR1 is SEHNR and CDR2 is FQNEAQ in the germline V gene (reference sequence).

With regard to this clonotype: Given a much more abundant clone one base away, this may be a read error. The chain combines TRBV24-1 with TRBJ2-3; 8 bases are shared with TRBD1. Trimming took 3 bases from V and 2 from J; bases not matched to a gene: 3. This CDR3 comprises 15 residues. Germline V CDR1 and CDR2: KGHDR, SFDVKD. CDR3 sequence reads: CATSDPTGDTDTQYF. The CDR3 coding sequence is TGTGCCACCAGTGATCCGACAGGGGACACAGATACGCAGTATTTT.

Only a few counts were recorded for this clonotype. The rearrangement uses TRBV7-9 and TRBJ1-2; TRBD1 matches 9 bases. Germline V gene data show CDR1 as SEHNR and CDR2 as FQNEAQ (reference sequence). The CDR3 length is 15 residues. J gave up 4 bases and V 5 bases, and 8 bases lay outside the gene matches. CDR3 amino acids: CASSDTGGAGYGYTF. CDR3 in DNA: TGTGCCAGCAGCGATACAGGGGGCGCGGGCTATGGCTACACCTTC. The full variable domain, rest sourced from reference TRBV7-9 and TRBJ1-2, is DTGVSQNPRHKITKRGQNVTFRCDPISEHNRLYWYRQTLGQGPEFLTYFQNEAQLEKSRLLSDRFSAERPKGSFSTLEIQRTEQGDSAMYLCASSDTGGAGYGYTFGSGTRLTVV.

The rearrangement uses TRBV4-2 and TRBJ2-5; 8 bases are a match to TRBD2. Unmatched junction bases numbered 3, after V lost 1 base and J lost 5 bases. This CDR3 is built from 14 residues. Germline values: CDR1 LGHNA, CDR2 YNFKEQ. The CDR3 bases are TGTGCCAGCAGCCAAGTCACTAGCGGTGAGACCCAGTACTTC. This gives the protein CASSQVTSGETQYF.

This clonotype showed up many times. The rearrangement joins TRBV12-3 or TRBV12-4 to TRBJ1-5; 7 bases fit TRBD1. Trimming at V came to 7 bases and at J to 9 bases, leaving 12 bases not matched to a gene. The CDR3 has 14 residues. CDR3 in DNA: TGTGCCAGCACCCGAGGGGGCTCCGCGGGGCCCCAGCATTTT. Encoded protein: CASTRGGSAGPQHF.

This chain connects TRBV12-3 or TRBV12-4 to TRBJ1-1; 8 bases match TRBD1. With 5 bases clipped from V and 4 bases from J, the junction kept 15 bases outside the gene matches. The CDR3 has 17 amino acids. CDR3: CASSQWYPGGAGTEAFF. The CDR3 DNA is TGTGCCAGCAGTCAGTGGTACCCAGGGGGCGCGGGCACTGAAGCTTTCTTT.

This clonotype was found many times. The chain combines TRBV19 with TRBJ2-2; no definite D call. The V end was cut by 3 bases, the J end by 6 bases, with 8 bases between. The CDR3 has 13 amino acids. In germline, CDR1 is LNHDA, CDR2 SQIVND (reference sequence). This CDR3 is CASSIPWAGELFF. In DNA form, the CDR3 reads TGTGCCAGTAGTATCCCCTGGGCCGGGGAGCTGTTTTTT.

The chain is built from TRBV20-1 and TRBJ2-3; the D gene is possibly TRBD2 (5 bases). Per the germline V gene, CDR1 is DFQATT and CDR2 is SNEGSKA (reference sequence). The CDR3 is 15 amino acids. Trimming shortened V by 1 base and J by 3 bases, and 14 bases separated the two germline ends. CDR3 in amino acids: CSARAPAVSTDTQYF. The CDR3 coding sequence is TGCAGTGCTAGAGCCCCAGCGGTGTCTACAGATACGCAGTATTTT.

V usage is TRBV19 and J usage is TRBJ2-7, with D maybe TRBD2 (5 bases). Looked up from germline, CDR1 is LNHDA and CDR2 is SQIVND (reference sequence). This CDR3 region has 14 residues. Trimming cost V 11 bases and J 2 bases, with 19 bases left between them. The CDR3 DNA reads as TGTGCCTCCAAGGCGGGTGGCAGTCCCTACGAGCAGTACTTC. Protein sequence: CASKAGGSPYEQYF.

The sample holds one count of this clonotype. The chain has TRBV7-3 and TRBJ1-2, with 7 bases aligning to TRBD1. V dropped 7 bases and J dropped 2; count of bases not matched to a gene: 10. The CDR3 extends over 15 amino acids. The germline gives CDR1 SGHTA, CDR2 FQGTGA. This CDR3 reads CASTPWAGGNYGYTF. The CDR3 coding sequence is TGTGCCAGCACCCCGTGGGCAGGGGGAAACTATGGCTACACCTTC.

This clonotype has more than one count but fewer than ten. The chain carries TRBV6-2 or TRBV6-3 and TRBJ1-2; no reliable D call. The germline CDR1 and CDR2 sequences are MNHEY and SVGEGT. V was trimmed by 5 bases and J by 4 bases, leaving 11 bases between them. This CDR3 region has 13 residues. CDR3 residues: CASSPRHVYGYTF. In DNA form, the CDR3 reads TGTGCCAGCAGTCCTCGACACGTCTATGGCTACACCTTC.

The chain employs TRBV12-3 or TRBV12-4 and TRBJ2-7, with 8 bases aligning to TRBD2. V gave up 10 bases and J gave up 5 bases; unmatched junction bases: 7. The CDR3 covers 12 residues. This CDR3 is CATGGGPHEQYF. The CDR3, as DNA: TGTGCCACCGGGGGGGGGCCCCACGAGCAGTACTTC.

This clonotype was counted a few times. The genes are TRBV5-5 and TRBJ2-2, with D perhaps matching TRBD1 or TRBD2 (5 bases each). V gave up 0 bases and J gave up 3 bases, with 12 bases separating them. Looked up from germline, CDR1 is SGHKS and CDR2 is YYEKEE (reference sequence). This CDR3 spans 16 amino acids. CDR3 sequence: CASSLGVGTHTGELFF. For the CDR3, the DNA is TGTGCCAGCAGCTTGGGTGTAGGGACCCACACCGGGGAGCTGTTTTTT.

The V and J genes are TRBV7-9 and TRBJ2-1, with 7 nucleotides matching TRBD2. The CDR3 loop spans 14 amino acids. The trim removed 4 bases at V and 8 bases at J, leaving 8 bases unmatched. From germline, CDR1 is SEHNR and CDR2 FQNEAQ (reference sequence). The CDR3 loop is CASSSTSAGDEQFF. Written as DNA, the CDR3 is TGTGCCAGCAGCTCAACTAGCGCGGGCGATGAGCAGTTCTTC. Variable domain in full (rest from reference TRBV7-9 and TRBJ2-1): DTGVSQNPRHKITKRGQNVTFRCDPISEHNRLYWYRQTLGQGPEFLTYFQNEAQLEKSRLLSDRFSAERPKGSFSTLEIQRTEQGDSAMYLCASSSTSAGDEQFFGPGTRLTVL.

The genes are TRBV15 and TRBJ1-1; D may be TRBD1 (6 bases). The CDR3 length is 15 residues. Germline CDR1 LNHNV, CDR2 YYDKDF (reference sequence). V gave up 2 bases and J gave up 2 bases, with 12 bases separating them. The CDR3 nucleotides read TGTGCCACCAGCAGATACTCAGGGGAAAACACTGAAGCTTTCTTT. Translating it yields CATSRYSGENTEAFF.

This clonotype was counted a few times. The V gene is TRBV12-3 or TRBV12-4, the J gene TRBJ2-7; 9 bases are a match to TRBD1. This CDR3 is 13 amino acids long. V dropped 5 bases and J dropped 5; count of bases not matched to a gene: 4. The CDR3 bases are TGTGCCAGCAGTGGGACAGGGTCCCACGAGCAGTACTTC. Translation gives CASSGTGSHEQYF.

The chain has TRBV18 and TRBJ2-2; D is uncertain. The V end was cut by 1 base, the J end by 5 bases, with 5 bases between. CDR3 length: 13 amino acids. Per the germline V gene, CDR1 is KGHSH and CDR2 is LQKENI. CDR3 in DNA: TGTGCCAGCTCACCACGGCAAACCGGGGAGCTGTTTTTT. Translation: CASSPRQTGELFF. Full variable domain (remainder filled in from reference TRBV18 and TRBJ2-2): NAGVMQNPRHLVRRRGQEARLRCSPMKGHSHVYWYRQLPEEGLKFMVYLQKENIIDESGMPKERFSAEFPKEGPSILRIQQVVRGDSAAYFCASSPRQTGELFFGEGSRLTVL.